A selection of T cell receptor beta chains follows, all from one sample in a study of OX40 agonist ivuxolimab in advanced cancers. Using immunoSEQ multiplex PCR, the repertoire was profiled, and TCRdb retains in-frame clones only, with some absent. This table has roughly 43,000 clones, around 85% appearing once. This sample comprised CD4+ or CD8+ T cells sorted from blood, obtained in a trial of the OX40 agonist ivuxolimab. These receptors were obtained from an adult with an advanced solid tumor such as melanoma, head and neck, liver or kidney cancer. Each CDR3 is given with its conserved first and last residue. Fields, in order: V gene, D gene, J gene, CDR3 DNA, CDR3 protein. The D gene is left open where the match is weak.

V: TRBV12-5
D: .
J: TRBJ2-7
DNA: TGTGCTAGTGGAGGGACTTTTGCGCAGTACTTC
CDR3: CASGGTFAQYF

V: TRBV28
D: TRBD1
J: TRBJ1-4
DNA: TGTGCCAGCAGCGACAGGGTTGAAAAACTGTTTTTT
CDR3: CASSDRVEKLFF

V: TRBV7-6
D: TRBD2
J: TRBJ2-1
DNA: TGTGCCAGCAGCTTAGAAGCGGGAGGTTCATACAATGAGCAGTTCTTC
CDR3: CASSLEAGGSYNEQFF

V: TRBV5-4
D: TRBD1
J: TRBJ1-1
DNA: TGTGCCAGCAGCTTAATCCGGGACAGAAACACTGAAGCTTTCTTT
CDR3: CASSLIRDRNTEAFF

V: TRBV9
D: TRBD2
J: TRBJ2-3
DNA: TGTGCCAGCAGCGTAGGGAGCGGGGCTAGCACAGATACGCAGTATTTT
CDR3: CASSVGSGASTDTQYF

V: TRBV5-5
D: .
J: TRBJ1-4
DNA: TGTGCCAGCAGCGCCCGGGACACCATTGCAACTAATGAAAAACTGTTTTTT
CDR3: CASSARDTIATNEKLFF

V: TRBV6-6
D: TRBD1
J: TRBJ2-5
DNA: TGTGCCAGCAGCCCCTCCGGGACAGGGGGCGAGACCCAGTACTTC
CDR3: CASSPSGTGGETQYF

V: TRBV7-9
D: .
J: TRBJ1-2
DNA: TGTGCCAGCAGCGGCACTGTGACAGTCGGAGCTAACTATGGCTACACCTTC
CDR3: CASSGTVTVGANYGYTF

V: TRBV5-4
D: .
J: TRBJ2-5
DNA: TGTGCCAGCAGCTTGTTCGAGCAAGAGACCCAGTACTTC
CDR3: CASSLFEQETQYF

V: TRBV25-1
D: TRBD1
J: TRBJ1-1
DNA: TGTGCCAGCAAGGGACAGGGACCCCTCACTGAAGCTTTCTTT
CDR3: CASKGQGPLTEAFF

V: TRBV2
D: TRBD2
J: TRBJ2-1
DNA: TGTGCCAGCAGCGAGAGCGGGGCGGCGACCTACAATGAGCAGTTCTTC
CDR3: CASSESGAATYNEQFF

V: TRBV6-5
D: .
J: TRBJ1-2
DNA: TGTGCCAGCATCACCAGGGGAGGGGGTGGCTACACCTTC
CDR3: CASITRGGGGYTF

V: TRBV6-5
D: TRBD1
J: TRBJ2-7
DNA: TGTGCCAGCAGTTACTCGAGAGGGGGCGGATACGAGCAGTACTTC
CDR3: CASSYSRGGGYEQYF

V: TRBV30
D: .
J: TRBJ2-2
DNA: TGTGCCTGGAGTCAGGGGAGTGCCGGGGAGCTGTTTTTT
CDR3: CAWSQGSAGELFF

V: TRBV30
D: .
J: TRBJ1-6
DNA: TGTGCCTGGAGTGAAGGGAATTCACCCCTCCACTTT
CDR3: CAWSEGNSPLHF

V: TRBV2
D: TRBD1
J: TRBJ2-7
DNA: TGTGCCAGTAGGGGACAGGGCTCAATTATAGGCGAGCAGTACTTC
CDR3: CASRGQGSIIGEQYF

V: TRBV6-1
D: TRBD1
J: TRBJ2-2
DNA: TGTGCCAGCAGGACAGGGGGGGACACCGGGGAGCTGTTTTTT
CDR3: CASRTGGDTGELFF